The clone carrying this T cell receptor (beta chain) was picked up a small number of times. Its antigen is unknown. The sample originates from a study of beta chain features in type 1 diabetes. Points from the study as a whole: In comparison with healthy donors, patients had naive, central memory and Treg TCRB repertoires that appeared more similar. Shorter TCRB CDR3s, moderately but significantly so, marked every one of the four CD4+ subsets in Type 1 diabetes patients.

Since all of the isolated RNA was reverse transcribed, expressed TCRB transcripts were what got sequenced. Method: immunoSEQ multiplex PCR; TCRdb's copy keeps in-frame clones and lacks some. The table includes hundreds of thousands of clones, around a sixth detected once. The V end was cut by 0 bases, the J end by 0 bases, with 6 bases between. The germline V gene has CDR1 SGHNT and CDR2 YYREEE (reference sequence). The CDR3 loop spans 14 amino acids. This clonotype originated in a man aged 18 to 29 in good health. V is TRBV5-4 and J is TRBJ1-2; D gene ambiguous. Input material: naive CD4+ T cells from blood. This chain's CDR3 is CASSLGGTNYGYTF. In DNA form, the CDR3 reads TGTGCCAGCAGCTTGGGCGGGACTAACTATGGCTACACCTTC. Complete variable domain (other parts from reference TRBV5-4 and TRBJ1-2): ETGVTQSPTHLIKTRGQQVTLRCSSQSGHNTVSWYQQALGQGPQFIFQYYREEENGRGNFPPRFSGLQFPNYSSELNVNALELDDSALYLCASSLGGTNYGYTFGSGTRLTVV.